A single sample gave rise to the 32 T cell receptor beta chains below, sequenced in a study of shared clonotypes between healthy human individuals. Profiled with immunoSEQ multiplex PCR; TCRdb holds only in-frame clones, not every one. The table lists fewer than 1.6 million clones, about 98.5% of them singletons. Sequencing was carried out using naive CD4+ T cells sorted from blood. Specified subset: CD45RA+ positively selected. The receptor set was obtained from a man aged 30 to 39 in good health.

The chain employs TRBV27 and TRBJ2-3, with D maybe TRBD1 (5 bases). Germline V lookup: CDR1 MNHEY, CDR2 SMNVEV (reference sequence). V lost 3 bases and J 2 bases, leaving 9 bases between the germline ends. The CDR3 is 14 residues long. Written as DNA, the CDR3 is TGTGCCAGCAGTTTTTTGGGGCTCACAGATACGCAGTATTTT. Translated, it gives CASSFLGLTDTQYF.

This chain uses TRBV9 with TRBJ2-2, with D tentatively TRBD1 (6 bases). Germline loops: CDR1 SGDLS, CDR2 YYNGEE. The CDR3 is 15 amino acids. Deletions cut 0 bases from V and 3 bases from J, with 9 bases between. This CDR3 reads CASSVGGQDTGELFF. The CDR3 nucleotides read TGTGCCAGCAGCGTAGGGGGGCAGGACACCGGGGAGCTGTTTTTT. Supplemented by reference TRBV9 and TRBJ2-2, the full variable domain reads DSGVTQTPKHLITATGQRVTLRCSPRSGDLSVYWYQQSLDQGLQFLIQYYNGEERAKGNILERFSAQQFPDLHSELNLSSLELGDSALYFCASSVGGQDTGELFFGEGSRLTVL.

This chain connects TRBV6-1 to TRBJ2-3, with 13 bases aligning to TRBD2. Germline CDR1 MNHNS, CDR2 SASEGT. J lost 3 bases, V lost 2 bases, and 5 bases had no gene match. The CDR3 sequence is 17 residues long. The CDR3 DNA reads as TGTGCCAGCAGTGAATATAGGACTAGCGGGAGTACAGATACGCAGTATTTT. This translates into CASSEYRTSGSTDTQYF.

The V and J genes are TRBV7-8 and TRBJ1-5, with unresolved D. The germline V and J ends were trimmed by 1 base and 6 bases, with 4 bases remaining between them. The CDR3 has 12 residues. Germline V gene data show CDR1 as SGHVS and CDR2 as FQNEAQ. The CDR3 reads CASSLDGQPQHF. In DNA, the CDR3 is TGTGCCAGCAGCTTAGATGGTCAGCCCCAGCATTTT.

J is TRBJ2-7 and V is TRBV7-2, with D perhaps assigned TRBD1 or TRBD2 (5 bases each). The CDR3 contains 15 residues. V lost 3 bases to trimming and J lost 5 bases, with 17 bases between them. Germline CDR1 is SGHTA and CDR2 is FQGNSA. DNA of the CDR3: TGTGCCAGCAGCTTCGCGGGCAGGGTGGTCCACGAGCAGTACTTC. This codes for CASSFAGRVVHEQYF.

This sequence joins TRBV5-3 and TRBJ2-3; D perhaps matches TRBD2 (5 bases). TRBV5-3 is an ORF; its function is uncertain. With 7 bases removed from V and 0 bases from J, the gap between germline ends came to 9 bases. The CDR3 has 13 amino acids. In nucleotides, the CDR3 is TGTGCCAGAGAGGGCGGTAGCACAGATACGCAGTATTTT. Protein sequence: CAREGGSTDTQYF.

The V and J genes are TRBV6-5 and TRBJ1-4; TRBD1 agrees at 7 bases. Germline CDR1 is MNHEY and CDR2 is SVGAGI. The CDR3 length is 15 residues. The ends lost 0 bases at V and 8 bases at J; junction bases unmatched: 6. CDR3 coding DNA: TGTGCCAGCAGTTACTCGATCGCAGGGGGGGAAAAACTGTTTTTT. Translation: CASSYSIAGGEKLFF.

The chain uses TRBV2 and TRBJ1-4, with D perhaps TRBD1 (5 bases). Germline V gene lookup returns CDR1 SNHLY and CDR2 FYNNEI. The CDR3 runs 16 residues. The V end was cut by 2 bases, the J end by 3 bases, with 13 bases between. The CDR3 region is CASSEQGGSANEKLFF. The CDR3 bases are TGTGCCAGCAGTGAACAGGGAGGGTCAGCTAATGAAAAACTGTTTTTT.

CDR3 residues: CASSWGQGMNQPQHF. The CDR3 DNA reads TGTGCCAGCAGTTGGGGACAGGGGATGAATCAGCCCCAGCATTTT. This chain links TRBV6-1 with TRBJ1-5, with 10 bases that match TRBD1. The trim removed 5 bases at V and 4 bases at J, leaving 5 bases unmatched. Germline loops: CDR1 MNHNS, CDR2 SASEGT. This CDR3 has 15 amino acids.

The chain recombines TRBV28 with TRBJ2-7; weak D call: TRBD1 (6 bases). The length of the CDR3 is 13 residues. The V gene's germline CDR1 is MDHEN and CDR2 SYDVKM. Between the trimmed V and J ends, which lost 5 bases and 6 bases, there was a span of 14 bases. The CDR3 sequence is CASSPGQTGEQYF. DNA for the CDR3: TGTGCCAGCAGTCCAGGACAGACGGGCGAGCAGTACTTC. Complete variable domain (other parts from reference TRBV28 and TRBJ2-7): DVKVTQSSRYLVKRTGEKVFLECVQDMDHENMFWYRQDPGLGLRLIYFSYDVKMKEKGDIPEGYSVSREKKERFSLILESASTNQTSMYLCASSPGQTGEQYFGPGTRLTVT.

The J gene is TRBJ2-1, the V gene TRBV10-2; 10 nucleotides align to TRBD2. The CDR3 sequence is 15 residues long. Germline CDR1 WSHSY, CDR2 SAAADI. Trimming cost V 6 bases and J 9 bases; bases outside gene matches: 11. CDR3 nucleotides: TGCGCCAGCAGGGAACCGGGACTAGCGCGGGGTGAGCAGTTCTTC. Translated: CASREPGLARGEQFF.

The CDR3 protein is CASSPHGTPNTGELFF. The CDR3 DNA follows: TGTGCCAGCAGCCCTCACGGGACCCCTAACACCGGGGAGCTGTTTTTT. The chain is built from TRBV11-3 and TRBJ2-2; D may correspond to TRBD1 or TRBD2 (5 bases each). Looked up from germline, CDR1 is SGHNT and CDR2 is YENEEA. The CDR3 totals 16 residues. With 5 bases removed from V and 2 bases from J, the gap between germline ends came to 15 bases.

V gene TRBV5-1 combines with J gene TRBJ2-6, with no clear D. The CDR3 consists of 16 residues. From germline, CDR1 is SGHRS and CDR2 YFSETQ. The V and J ends lost 3 bases and 0 bases respectively, with 10 bases between them. The CDR3 DNA is TGCGCCAGCAGCTCGGGCATCGCCTCTGGGGCCAACGTCCTGACTTTC. It is translated as CASSSGIASGANVLTF.

The rearrangement joins TRBV28 to TRBJ1-5, with TRBD1 identical over 7 bases. After removal of 11 bases from V and 5 bases from J, the junction contained 12 bases not matched to a gene. Germline lookup yields CDR1 MDHEN and CDR2 SYDVKM. The CDR3 extends over 14 amino acids. CDR3 sequence: CAQSRAGGYQPQHF. The CDR3 DNA follows: TGTGCCCAATCGCGGGCAGGGGGGTATCAGCCCCAGCATTTT. Supplemented by reference TRBV28 and TRBJ1-5, the full variable domain reads DVKVTQSSRYLVKRTGEKVFLECVQDMDHENMFWYRQDPGLGLRLIYFSYDVKMKEKGDIPEGYSVSREKKERFSLILESASTNQTSMYLCAQSRAGGYQPQHFGDGTRLSIL.

To note about this clone: A junction end diverges from the germline sequence, so it may reflect a read error. The chain uses TRBV7-9 and TRBJ1-4, with TRBD1 identical over 9 bases. From germline, CDR1 is SEHNR and CDR2 FQNEAQ (reference sequence). The CDR3 runs to 18 residues. The DNA of the CDR3 is TGTGCCAGCAGCTTAGGCCGGGACAGGGTCGGAACTCATGAAAAACTGTTTTTT. Protein: CASSLGRDRVGTHEKLFF.

This clone was observed once. DNA of the CDR3: TGTGCCAGCAGCTTTGATTATGAAGCTTTCTTT. This sequence encodes CASSFDYEAFF. The genes are TRBV7-2 and TRBJ1-1, with D hard to call. Between the trimmed V and J ends, which lost 3 bases and 7 bases, there was a span of 6 bases. This CDR3 has 11 amino acids. Germline V lookup: CDR1 SGHTA, CDR2 FQGNSA.

The chain couples TRBV7-2 to TRBJ2-7; D not certain. V was shortened by 0 bases and J by 0 bases, with 12 bases between the two germline ends. The CDR3 contains 16 residues. CDR1 is SGHTA and CDR2 is FQGNSA in the germline V gene. Here the CDR3 DNA reads TGTGCCAGCAGCTTAGCCGCGTCCAAAAGCTCCTACGAGCAGTACTTC. As protein: CASSLAASKSSYEQYF. Full variable domain (rest looked up from reference TRBV7-2 and TRBJ2-7): GAGVSQSPSNKVTEKGKDVELRCDPISGHTALYWYRQSLGQGLEFLIYFQGNSAPDKSGLPSDRFSAERTGGSVSTLTIQRTQQEDSAVYLCASSLAASKSSYEQYFGPGTRLTVT.

The J gene is TRBJ2-7, the V gene TRBV19; 12 positions match TRBD1. Germline V gene sequence: CDR1 LNHDA, CDR2 SQIVND (reference sequence). The trim removed 8 bases at V and 7 bases at J, leaving 6 bases unmatched. This CDR3 spans 13 amino acids. The CDR3 reads CASSGQGALEQYF. The CDR3, as DNA: TGTGCCAGTTCGGGACAGGGGGCTCTAGAGCAGTACTTC. Using reference TRBV19 and TRBJ2-7 for the parts outside the CDR3, the full variable domain is DGGITQSPKYLFRKEGQNVTLSCEQNLNHDAMYWYRQDPGQGLRLIYYSQIVNDFQKGDIAEGYSVSREKKESFPLTVTSAQKNPTAFYLCASSGQGALEQYFGPGTRLTVT.

This clone came up once. This rearrangement joins TRBV7-8 to TRBJ1-5, with D unresolved. There are 13 residues in the CDR3. The germline V gene has CDR1 SGHVS and CDR2 FQNEAQ. With 0 bases removed from V and 10 bases from J, the gap between germline ends came to 10 bases. The CDR3 nucleotides are TGTGCCAGCAGCTTAGCCAGGTTCGAACCCCAGCATTTT. It codes for CASSLARFEPQHF.

The chain joins TRBV5-1 to TRBJ1-1, with D possibly being TRBD1 (5 bases). Trimming cost V 4 bases and J 4 bases, with 17 bases left between them. This CDR3 has 15 residues. CDR1 is SGHRS and CDR2 is YFSETQ in the germline V gene. CDR3 sequence reads: CASSLGHTGGTEAFF. CDR3 nucleotides: TGCGCCAGCAGCCTCGGCCATACGGGGGGCACTGAAGCTTTCTTT.

On this clone itself: Other nucleotide sequences from this sample produce the same CDR3. This chain links TRBV19 with TRBJ2-7; TRBD2 matches at 11 bases. The CDR3 has 15 amino acids. Germline CDR1 and CDR2: LNHDA and SQIVND (reference sequence). V lost 1 base and J lost 3; bases outside the gene matches: 2. The CDR3 nucleotides are TGTGCCAGTAGTATAGGGCTAGCGGGAGGCTACGAGCAGTACTTC. As protein: CASSIGLAGGYEQYF.

The V gene is TRBV18, the J gene TRBJ1-5; weak D call: TRBD1 (5 bases). Per germline, CDR1 KGHSH and CDR2 LQKENI. Trimming took off 6 bases at V and 0 bases at J, with 9 bases between the two ends. The CDR3 sequence is 14 residues long. Here the CDR3 DNA reads TGTGCCAGCTCCGACAGTAATAGCAATCAGCCCCAGCATTTT. The encoded protein is CASSDSNSNQPQHF.

Details on this clone: The sample holds other DNA sequences that translate to the same CDR3. The chain has TRBV7-9 and TRBJ1-2, with 8 bases that match TRBD1. From germline, CDR1 is SEHNR and CDR2 FQNEAQ (reference sequence). The CDR3 is made up of 14 amino acids. With 1 base clipped from V and 2 bases from J, the junction kept 0 bases outside the gene matches. Here the CDR3 reads CASSLGQGNYGYTF. The CDR3, as DNA: TGTGCCAGCAGCTTAGGACAGGGGAACTATGGCTACACCTTC.

V usage is TRBV9 and J usage is TRBJ2-1, with 7 nucleotides matching TRBD1. Per germline, CDR1 SGDLS and CDR2 YYNGEE. With V trimmed by 3 bases and J by 7 bases, 10 bases remained unmatched. The CDR3 loop spans 15 amino acids. The CDR3 sequence is CASSAQNRGVNEQFF. For the CDR3, the DNA is TGTGCCAGCAGCGCCCAAAACAGGGGCGTGAATGAGCAGTTCTTC. The full variable domain, in which reference TRBV9 and TRBJ2-1 provide the parts outside the CDR3, is DSGVTQTPKHLITATGQRVTLRCSPRSGDLSVYWYQQSLDQGLQFLIQYYNGEERAKGNILERFSAQQFPDLHSELNLSSLELGDSALYFCASSAQNRGVNEQFFGPGTRLTVL.

The rearrangement joins TRBV5-1 to TRBJ1-2; 11 bases map to TRBD1. Losses at the gene ends were 3 bases for V and 4 bases for J; bases not matched to a gene: 5. The CDR3 extends over 15 amino acids. The germline gives CDR1 SGHRS, CDR2 YFSETQ. The CDR3 DNA reads as TGCGCCAGCAGCTCAGGACAGGGGGCGGCCTATGGCTACACCTTC. This gives the protein CASSSGQGAAYGYTF.

This clone was seen once. The V call is TRBV5-1, the J call TRBJ2-4; 7 positions agree with TRBD2. The V segment lost 5 bases and the J segment 8 bases; nucleotides outside the gene matches: 13. Germline loops: CDR1 SGHRS, CDR2 YFSETQ. The CDR3 is 15 amino acids. The CDR3 bases are TGCGCCAGCAGGTCTAGCGGTTTTCTTGGGGACATTCAGTACTTC. This encodes CASRSSGFLGDIQYF.

The V and J genes are TRBV29-1 and TRBJ2-4; D could derive from TRBD1 or TRBD2 (5 bases each). The CDR3 extends over 15 amino acids. Germline loops: CDR1 SQVTM, CDR2 ANQGSEA. Trimming took off 5 bases at V and 2 bases at J, with 16 bases between the two ends. CDR3 sequence: CSVSDSGITKNIQYF. As DNA, the CDR3 is TGCAGCGTTTCCGACAGCGGAATTACCAAAAACATTCAGTACTTC.

A note on this clone: The junction shows a germline mismatch at one end, possibly a read error. This chain uses TRBV6-1 with TRBJ1-3; no clear D gene. Per germline, CDR1 MNHNS and CDR2 SASEGT. This CDR3 has 15 residues. The CDR3: CASREEIRAGNTIYF. In DNA, the CDR3 is TGTGCCAGCAGGGAAGAGATACGAGCTGGAAACACCATATATTTT.

The chain is built from TRBV5-1 and TRBJ2-6; D might be TRBD2 (6 bases). Germline values: CDR1 SGHRS, CDR2 YFSETQ. Trimming took off 4 bases at V and 0 bases at J, with 11 bases between the two ends. This CDR3 spans 16 amino acids. In DNA, the CDR3 is TGCGCCAGCAGCCCCCGGGGGAGCTCTGGGGCCAACGTCCTGACTTTC. Translating it yields CASSPRGSSGANVLTF.

This clone was seen once. The V gene is TRBV9, the J gene TRBJ1-4; D remains unclear. The CDR3 runs to 14 residues. The germline gives CDR1 SGDLS, CDR2 YYNGEE. With 3 bases removed from V and 7 bases from J, the gap between germline ends came to 13 bases. The CDR3 protein is CASSDARRTEKLFF. The CDR3 DNA reads as TGTGCCAGCAGCGACGCAAGGCGAACTGAAAAACTGTTTTTT.

This clone was found once. V is TRBV9 and J is TRBJ2-6; no definite D call. The CDR3 covers 14 residues. CDR1 SGDLS and CDR2 YYNGEE come from the germline V gene. Between the trimmed V and J ends, which lost 4 bases and 2 bases, there was a span of 7 bases. The CDR3 DNA reads as TGTGCCAGCAGCCCTACGGCTGGGGCCAACGTCCTGACTTTC. Protein product: CASSPTAGANVLTF.

The V gene is TRBV11-3, the J gene TRBJ2-3; 7 nucleotides match TRBD2. This CDR3 comprises 15 residues. In germline, CDR1 is SGHNT, CDR2 YENEEA. J was trimmed by 2 bases and V by 5 bases; bases with no gene match: 7. CDR3 sequence: CASSPQAGVTDTQYF. Written as DNA, the CDR3 is TGTGCCAGCAGCCCACAGGCGGGGGTCACAGATACGCAGTATTTT.